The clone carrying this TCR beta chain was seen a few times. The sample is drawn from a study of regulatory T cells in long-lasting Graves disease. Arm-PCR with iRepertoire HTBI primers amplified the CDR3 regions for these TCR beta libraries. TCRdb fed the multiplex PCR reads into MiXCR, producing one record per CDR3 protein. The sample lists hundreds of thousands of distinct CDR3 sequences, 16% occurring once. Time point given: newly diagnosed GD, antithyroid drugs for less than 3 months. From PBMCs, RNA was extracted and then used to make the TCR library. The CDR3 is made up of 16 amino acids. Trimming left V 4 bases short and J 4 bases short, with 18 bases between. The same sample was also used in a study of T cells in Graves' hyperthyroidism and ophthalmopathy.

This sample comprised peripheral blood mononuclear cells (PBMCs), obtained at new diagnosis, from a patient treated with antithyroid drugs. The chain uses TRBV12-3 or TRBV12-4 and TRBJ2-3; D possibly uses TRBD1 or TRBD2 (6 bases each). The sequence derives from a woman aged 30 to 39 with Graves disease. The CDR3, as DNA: TGTGCCAGCAGTTCCTACAGGAGGGCAGGGGCAGATACGCAGTATTTT. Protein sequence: CASSSYRRAGADTQYF.